Sequencing of this T cell receptor beta chain was carried out in a study of T cell responses to AZD1222 COVID-19 vaccine. Per germline, CDR1 MDHEN and CDR2 SYDVKM. The CDR3 consists of 16 residues. V lost 4 bases, J lost 5 bases, and 8 bases stayed unmatched. As concerns this clone: The antigen is unknown.

Study findings and constraints: Spike-specific TCR breadth and depth went up after people got two AZD1222 doses.

This table comes from immunoSEQ multiplex PCR, and its TCRdb copy is limited to in-frame clones, with some not included. Seen here are 90,000 to 150,000 clones, 70% to 90% observed once, and the top ten hold roughly 8.9%. The V call is TRBV28, the J call TRBJ1-5; TRBD1 matches at 10 bases. This receptor was identified in an adult in good health. This specimen consisted of peripheral blood, obtained on day 0 of AZD1222 vaccination. CDR3 DNA sequence: TGTGCCAGCAGTTCCTACCCCGGGACAGGGGATCAGCCCCAGCATTTT. Translated: CASSSYPGTGDQPQHF.